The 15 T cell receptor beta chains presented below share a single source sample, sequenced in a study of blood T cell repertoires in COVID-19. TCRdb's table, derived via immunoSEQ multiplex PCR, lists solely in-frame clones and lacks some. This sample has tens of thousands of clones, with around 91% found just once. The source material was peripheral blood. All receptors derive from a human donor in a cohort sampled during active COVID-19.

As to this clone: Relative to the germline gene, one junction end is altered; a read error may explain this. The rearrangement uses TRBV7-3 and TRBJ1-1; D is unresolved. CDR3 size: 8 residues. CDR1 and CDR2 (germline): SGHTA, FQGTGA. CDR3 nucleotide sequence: TGTGCCAGCCCCCCTCGTCCCTTT. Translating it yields CASPPRPF.

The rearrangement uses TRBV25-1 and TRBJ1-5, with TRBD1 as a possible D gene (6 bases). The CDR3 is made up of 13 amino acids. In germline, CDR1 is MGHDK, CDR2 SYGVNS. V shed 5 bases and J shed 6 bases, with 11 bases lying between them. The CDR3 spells CASSRGEGQPQHF. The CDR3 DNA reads TGTGCCAGCAGTAGGGGGGAGGGTCAGCCCCAGCATTTT.

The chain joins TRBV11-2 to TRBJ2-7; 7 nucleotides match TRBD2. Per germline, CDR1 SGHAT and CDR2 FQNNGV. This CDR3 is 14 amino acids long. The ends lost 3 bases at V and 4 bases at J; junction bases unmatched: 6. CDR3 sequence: CASSFLRESYEQYF. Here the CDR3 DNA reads TGTGCCAGCAGCTTCTTGCGGGAGTCGTACGAGCAGTACTTC.

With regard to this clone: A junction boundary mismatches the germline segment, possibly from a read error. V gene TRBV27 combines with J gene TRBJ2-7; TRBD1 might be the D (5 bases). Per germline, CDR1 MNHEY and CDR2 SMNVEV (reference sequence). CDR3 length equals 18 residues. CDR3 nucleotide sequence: TGTGCCAGCAGTGTATCCCGCCCAGGGCCAGGCGGCTCCTACGAGCAGTACTTC. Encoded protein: CASSVSRPGPGGSYEQYF.

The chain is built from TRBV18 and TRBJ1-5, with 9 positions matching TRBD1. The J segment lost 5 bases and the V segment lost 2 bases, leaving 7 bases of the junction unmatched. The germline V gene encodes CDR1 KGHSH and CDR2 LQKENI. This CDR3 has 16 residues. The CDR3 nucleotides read TGTGCCAGCTCACCAAGGTATAGGACAGGGGATCAGCCCCAGCATTTT. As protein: CASSPRYRTGDQPQHF.

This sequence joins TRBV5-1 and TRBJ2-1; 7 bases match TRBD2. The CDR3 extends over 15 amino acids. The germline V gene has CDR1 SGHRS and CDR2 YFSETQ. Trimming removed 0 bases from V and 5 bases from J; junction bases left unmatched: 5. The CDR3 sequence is CASSLAAGLHNEQFF. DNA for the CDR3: TGCGCCAGCAGCTTGGCGGCGGGACTACACAATGAGCAGTTCTTC.

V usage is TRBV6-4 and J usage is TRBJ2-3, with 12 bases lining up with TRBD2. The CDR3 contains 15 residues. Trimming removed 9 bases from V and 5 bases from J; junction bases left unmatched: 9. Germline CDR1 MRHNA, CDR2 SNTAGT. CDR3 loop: CASSSSGGAGDTQYF. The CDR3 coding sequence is TGTGCCAGTTCTTCTAGCGGGGGGGCCGGAGATACGCAGTATTTT.

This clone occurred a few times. The CDR3 loop reads CASSQTFRTGGTGELFF. The CDR3 DNA reads as TGTGCCAGCAGTCAGACCTTCCGGACAGGGGGCACCGGGGAGCTGTTTTTT. This sequence joins TRBV27 and TRBJ2-2; 10 nucleotides agree with TRBD1. Looked up from germline, CDR1 is MNHEY and CDR2 is SMNVEV (reference sequence). Trimming took 5 bases from V and 4 from J; bases not matched to a gene: 10. CDR3 length: 17 amino acids.

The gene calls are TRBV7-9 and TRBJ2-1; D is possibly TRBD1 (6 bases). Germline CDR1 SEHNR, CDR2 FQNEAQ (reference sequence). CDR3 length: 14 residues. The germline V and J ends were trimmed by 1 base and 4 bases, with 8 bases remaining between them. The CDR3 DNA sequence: TGTGCCAGCAGCTTAGGACAGGAGTACAATGAGCAGTTCTTC. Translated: CASSLGQEYNEQFF.

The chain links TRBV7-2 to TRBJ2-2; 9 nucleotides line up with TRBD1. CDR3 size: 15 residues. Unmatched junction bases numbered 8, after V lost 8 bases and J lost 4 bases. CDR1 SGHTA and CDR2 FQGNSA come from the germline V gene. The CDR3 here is CASQTDRGSTGELFF. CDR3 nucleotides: TGTGCCAGCCAGACGGACAGGGGATCCACCGGGGAGCTGTTTTTT.

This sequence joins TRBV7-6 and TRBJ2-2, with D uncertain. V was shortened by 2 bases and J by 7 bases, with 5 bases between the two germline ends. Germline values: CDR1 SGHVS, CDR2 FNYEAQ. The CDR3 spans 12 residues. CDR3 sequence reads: CASSLYVGELFF. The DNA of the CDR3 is TGTGCCAGCAGCTTATATGTCGGGGAGCTGTTTTTT.

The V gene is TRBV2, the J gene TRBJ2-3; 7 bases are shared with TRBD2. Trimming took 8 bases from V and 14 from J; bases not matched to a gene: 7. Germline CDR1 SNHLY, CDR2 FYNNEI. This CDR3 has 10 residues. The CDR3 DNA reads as TGTGCCAGCGGTGCGGGAGCGGTGTATTTT. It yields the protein CASGAGAVYF. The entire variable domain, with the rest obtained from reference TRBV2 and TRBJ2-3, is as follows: EPEVTQTPSHQVTQMGQEVILRCVPISNHLYFYWYRQILGQKVEFLVSFYNNEISEKSEIFDDQFSVERPDGSNFTLKIRSTKLEDSAMYFCASGAGAVYFGPGTRLTVL.

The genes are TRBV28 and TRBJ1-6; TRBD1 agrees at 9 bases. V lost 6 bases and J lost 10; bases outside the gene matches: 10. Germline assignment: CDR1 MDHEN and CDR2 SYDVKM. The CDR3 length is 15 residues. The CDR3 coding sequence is TGTGCCAGCAGCATCCAACAGGGGGCCGTGTCACCCCTCCACTTT. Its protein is CASSIQQGAVSPLHF.

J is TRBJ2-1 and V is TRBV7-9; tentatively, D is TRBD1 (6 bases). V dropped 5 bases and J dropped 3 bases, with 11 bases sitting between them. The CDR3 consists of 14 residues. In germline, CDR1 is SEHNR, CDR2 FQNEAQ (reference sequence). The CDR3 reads CASSGGLFYNEQFF. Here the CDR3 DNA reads TGTGCCAGCAGCGGGGGCCTTTTCTACAATGAGCAGTTCTTC.

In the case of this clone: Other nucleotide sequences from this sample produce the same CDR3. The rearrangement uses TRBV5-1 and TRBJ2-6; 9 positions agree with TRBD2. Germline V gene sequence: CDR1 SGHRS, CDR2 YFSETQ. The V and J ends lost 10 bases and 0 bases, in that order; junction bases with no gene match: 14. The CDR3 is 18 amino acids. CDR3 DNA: TGCGCCCGCCGGGGCGGGGGGGGTTCTCCCTCTGGGGCCAACGTCCTGACTTTC. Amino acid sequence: CARRGGGGSPSGANVLTF.